Listed below are T cell receptor beta chains from one sample, sequenced in a study of blood T cell repertoires in COVID-19. Method: immunoSEQ multiplex PCR; TCRdb's copy keeps in-frame clones and lacks some. The table includes 200,000 or so clones, around 81% detected once. The sample taken for sequencing was peripheral blood. The receptors were sampled from a woman in her twenties or thirties who had recovered from COVID-19. CDR3s leave out the opening cysteine and the closing phenylalanine or tryptophan. A row's size may be missing; if present it is once, few, many or a size class.

V gene	clone size	J gene	CDR3 protein
TRBV3-1/TRBV3-2	NA	TRBJ2-7	ASSRERTGYEQY
TRBV12-3/TRBV12-4	NA	TRBJ2-5	ASSLGQGETQY
TRBV29-1	NA	TRBJ2-3	SVLRTSGRADTQY
TRBV2	few	TRBJ2-2	ASGVSGRRTGELF
TRBV28	once	TRBJ2-5	ASSEGEGLQETQY
TRBV27	NA	TRBJ2-7	ASSPGSYEQY
TRBV7-6	NA	TRBJ2-2	ASSLDGHPNTGELF
TRBV7-3	NA	TRBJ2-3	ASSPSGDTQY
TRBV3-1/TRBV3-2	NA	TRBJ1-6	ASSQEGGNNSPLH
TRBV7-9	NA	TRBJ2-5	ASSLGGPGSWETQY
TRBV30	NA	TRBJ2-5	AFRTSGIETQY
TRBV9	NA	TRBJ1-6	ASSPSFGRVDSPLH
TRBV12-5	NA	TRBJ2-7	ASGDGQSYERY
TRBV5-1	NA	TRBJ2-4	ASSLGIQGARDIQY
TRBV15	NA	TRBJ2-3	ATSRVTGARDTQY
TRBV2	NA	TRBJ1-1	ASRTTGLAF
TRBV7-3	once	TRBJ1-1	ASSPSMNTEAF
TRBV7-2	NA	TRBJ2-7	ASSLRSRDEQY
TRBV5-7	NA	TRBJ2-4	ASSPVGWLWAKNIQY
TRBV18	NA	TRBJ1-5	ASSPPSAGAGQPQH
TRBV4-1	NA	TRBJ2-3	ASSFGTPLEDTQY
TRBV7-3	NA	TRBJ1-1	ASSIQGQGYTEAF